The rows below give T cell receptor beta chains drawn from one sample of a study of T-cell memory formation after mild COVID-19. TCRdb processed the 5' RACE reads anew with MiXCR; each CDR3 protein has one entry. The sample records under 200,000 distinct CDR3 sequences, roughly 11% being singletons. The sequenced material came from PBMCs or a T cell subset sorted from them (not recorded which). These receptor sequences come from a man aged 18 to 29 who had mild COVID-19 (a few samples of this study predate the infection). Cell type and time point are not known. Each CDR3 is given with its conserved first and last residue. A D gene is named only where the DNA matches it firmly. For some rows the clone size is stated as once, few or many, or as a class when expanded; others skip it.

>TRBJ1-2|-|TRBV6-5|-|16
CASSYSLNGANYGYTF
TGTGCCAGCAGTTACTCATTGAACGGAGCTAACTATGGCTACACCTTC
>TRBJ2-5|TRBD1|TRBV6-5|-|15
CASSYRGPLGETQYF
TGTGCCAGCAGTTACAGGGGGCCCTTGGGAGAGACCCAGTACTTC
>TRBJ1-2|-|TRBV2|-|13
CASKRQSNLRYTF
TGTGCCAGTAAACGGCAGTCTAACTTGCGCTACACCTTC
>TRBJ2-5|-|TRBV7-8|many|13
CASSLDLTETQYF
TGTGCCAGCAGCTTGGACTTGACGGAGACCCAGTACTTC
>TRBJ1-1|-|TRBV11-1|-|13
CASSLWGVPEAFF
TGTGCCAGCAGCTTATGGGGGGTTCCTGAAGCTTTCTTT
>TRBJ2-1|TRBD2|TRBV14|few|16
CASSQGLWRGDNEQFF
TGTGCCAGCAGCCAAGGCCTCTGGCGGGGGGACAATGAGCAGTTCTTC
>TRBJ2-7|-|TRBV12-3/TRBV12-4|-|14
CASSLREGAGEQYF
TGTGCCAGCAGTTTACGCGAGGGGGCGGGGGAGCAGTACTTC
>TRBJ2-3|TRBD2|TRBV27|few|17
CASRRLAGGLNTDTQYF
TGTGCCAGCAGGCGACTAGCGGGGGGCCTTAACACAGATACGCAGTATTTT
>TRBJ2-5|-|TRBV5-1|-|12
CASSFSGETQYF
TGCGCCAGCAGCTTCTCGGGGGAGACCCAGTACTTC
>TRBJ2-2|TRBD2|TRBV5-1|few|17
CASSLGTSLSVAGELFF
TGCGCCAGCAGCTTGGGGACTAGCCTGTCCGTTGCCGGGGAGCTGTTTTTT